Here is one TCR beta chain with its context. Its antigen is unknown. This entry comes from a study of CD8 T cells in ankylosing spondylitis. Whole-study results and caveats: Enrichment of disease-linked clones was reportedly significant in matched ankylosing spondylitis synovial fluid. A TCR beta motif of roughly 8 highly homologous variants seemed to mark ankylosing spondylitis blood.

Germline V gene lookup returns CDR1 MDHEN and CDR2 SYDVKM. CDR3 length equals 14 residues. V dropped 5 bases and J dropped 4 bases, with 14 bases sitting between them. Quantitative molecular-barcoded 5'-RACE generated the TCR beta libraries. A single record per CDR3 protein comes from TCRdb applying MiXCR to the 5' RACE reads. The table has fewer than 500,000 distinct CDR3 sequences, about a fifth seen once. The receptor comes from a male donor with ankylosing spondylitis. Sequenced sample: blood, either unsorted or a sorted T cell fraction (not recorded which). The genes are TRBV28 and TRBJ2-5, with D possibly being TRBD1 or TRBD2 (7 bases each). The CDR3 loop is CASSQQGEGETQYF. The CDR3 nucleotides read TGTGCCAGCAGTCAGCAGGGGGAGGGAGAGACCCAGTACTTC.